The 20 T cell receptor beta chains in this list originate from one sample, sequenced in a study of OX40 agonist ivuxolimab in advanced cancers. Data came from immunoSEQ multiplex PCR; TCRdb stores just in-frame clones and leaves some out. The repertoire includes about 64,000 clones, around 90% of them detected once, and about 4.8% sits in the top ten. Sequences were derived from CD4+ or CD8+ T cells sorted from blood, sampled in a trial of the OX40 agonist ivuxolimab. These receptors were obtained from an adult with an advanced solid tumor such as melanoma, head and neck, liver or kidney cancer.

This clone was picked up a small number of times. The chain uses TRBV27 and TRBJ2-5; D uncertain. The CDR3 is made up of 13 amino acids. Germline values: CDR1 MNHEY, CDR2 SMNVEV (reference sequence). V lost 2 bases and J 4 bases, leaving 8 bases between the germline ends. The CDR3 sequence: CASSLLVGETQYF. The CDR3 DNA reads as TGTGCCAGCAGTTTACTGGTGGGAGAGACCCAGTACTTC.

V and J are TRBV12-5 and TRBJ1-4; D is unclear. From germline, CDR1 is LGHNT and CDR2 FRNRAP. CDR3 length: 11 amino acids. V shed 8 bases and J shed 6 bases, with 7 bases lying between them. This CDR3 is CASRFYEKLFF. Written as DNA, the CDR3 is TGTGCTAGTAGGTTTTATGAAAAACTGTTTTTT.

The chain is built from TRBV7-8 and TRBJ1-1; D is ambiguous. The ends were cut back, 5 bases at V and 6 bases at J, with 10 bases in the middle. The CDR3 totals 12 residues. The germline V gene has CDR1 SGHVS and CDR2 FQNEAQ. CDR3 region: CASSRPLSEAFF. DNA for the CDR3: TGTGCCAGCAGCCGACCTCTCTCTGAAGCTTTCTTT. The variable domain in full, with the rest retrieved from reference TRBV7-8 and TRBJ1-1, is GAGVSQSPRYKVAKRGQDVALRCDPISGHVSLFWYQQALGQGPEFLTYFQNEAQLDKSGLPSDRFFAERPEGSVSTLKIQRTQQEDSAVYLCASSRPLSEAFFGQGTRLTVV.

The rearrangement links TRBV11-2 to TRBJ1-4; D is ambiguous. V was trimmed by 11 bases and J by 8 bases, leaving 12 bases between them. CDR3 length: 11 amino acids. Germline V gene sequence: CDR1 SGHAT, CDR2 FQNNGV. The CDR3 region is CAPDWGEKLFF. In nucleotides, the CDR3 is TGTGCCCCCGACTGGGGAGAAAAACTGTTTTTT.

This clone appeared once. The genes are TRBV21-1 and TRBJ1-3. TRBV21-1 is listed as a pseudogene. The CDR3 totals 17 residues. The CDR3 sequence is CARVEVGQLSSGNTIYF. The CDR3 DNA is TGTGCCAGGGTTGAAGTAGGGCAGCTAAGCTCTGGAAACACCATATATTTT.

The chain recombines TRBV28 with TRBJ2-5; the match to TRBD1 covers 9 bases. The germline gives CDR1 MDHEN, CDR2 SYDVKM. This CDR3 has 15 residues. V lost 6 bases to trimming and J lost 5 bases; unmatched junction nucleotides: 10. CDR3 in DNA: TGTGCCAGCAGCGACAGGGGGAGAGGCGGGGAGACCCAGTACTTC. Translation gives CASSDRGRGGETQYF.

The J gene is TRBJ1-3, the V gene TRBV5-1; D unclear. Germline lookup yields CDR1 SGHRS and CDR2 YFSETQ. The CDR3 spans 14 residues. V was clipped by 0 bases and J by 1 base, with 5 bases between them. The CDR3 sequence is CASSLGRSGNTIYF. In DNA, the CDR3 is TGCGCCAGCAGCTTGGGACGTTCTGGAAACACCATATATTTT.

The J gene is TRBJ1-1, the V gene TRBV6-4, with D unclear. Germline assignment: CDR1 MRHNA and CDR2 SNTAGT. V shed 1 base and J shed 7 bases, with 13 bases lying between them. The CDR3 is made up of 14 amino acids. CDR3 nucleotides: TGTGCCAGCAGTGACTTCCCGGGGTACGGTGAAGCTTTCTTT. Its protein product is CASSDFPGYGEAFF.

The V call is TRBV6-5, the J call TRBJ1-1; no reliable D call. This CDR3 region has 15 residues. Germline loops: CDR1 MNHEY, CDR2 SVGAGI. Trimming took off 4 bases at V and 1 base at J, with 13 bases between the two ends. DNA for the CDR3: TGTGCCAGCAGTTTCGACTATGACGGGAACACTGAAGCTTTCTTT. It encodes CASSFDYDGNTEAFF.

The V call is TRBV9, the J call TRBJ2-4; 10 nucleotides agree with TRBD2. CDR3 length equals 18 residues. The ends lost 0 bases at V and 2 bases at J; junction bases unmatched: 8. CDR1 is SGDLS, CDR2 YYNGEE, per germline. For the CDR3, the DNA is TGTGCCAGCAGCGTAGGTCTAGCGGGAGTATGGCCCAAAAACATTCAGTACTTC. This translates into CASSVGLAGVWPKNIQYF. The full variable domain, completed using reference TRBV9 and TRBJ2-4, is DSGVTQTPKHLITATGQRVTLRCSPRSGDLSVYWYQQSLDQGLQFLIQYYNGEERAKGNILERFSAQQFPDLHSELNLSSLELGDSALYFCASSVGLAGVWPKNIQYFGAGTRLSVL.

The rearrangement joins TRBV10-3 to TRBJ1-1, with TRBD1 as a possible D gene (5 bases). The CDR3 has 14 residues. The germline gives CDR1 ENHRY, CDR2 SYGVKD. Trimming removed 3 bases from V and 1 base from J, with 9 bases in between. The CDR3 spells CAISDHQGNTEAFF. The CDR3, as DNA: TGTGCCATCAGTGACCACCAGGGGAACACTGAAGCTTTCTTT.

Here the CDR3 DNA reads TGTGCCTGGAGTCCCGACCCGTTAGGAAATGAGCAGTTCTTC. It is translated as CAWSPDPLGNEQFF. V gene TRBV30 combines with J gene TRBJ2-1; D not resolved. Germline V gene lookup returns CDR1 GTSNPN and CDR2 SVGIG (reference sequence). There are 14 residues in the CDR3. Trimming cost V 2 bases and J 7 bases, with 15 bases left between them.

This clone was counted once. The chain couples TRBV6-1 to TRBJ2-1; D is unclear. The germline V and J ends were trimmed by 4 bases and 8 bases, with 18 bases remaining between them. The CDR3 has 15 residues. Germline loops: CDR1 MNHNS, CDR2 SASEGT. CDR3 sequence: CASSVTAVGFDEQFF. Written as DNA, the CDR3 is TGTGCCAGCAGTGTCACGGCCGTTGGCTTCGATGAGCAGTTCTTC.

The J gene is TRBJ1-2, the V gene TRBV4-1, with 10 bases lining up with TRBD1. Trimming took 5 bases from V and 8 from J; bases not matched to a gene: 8. Looked up from germline, CDR1 is MGHRA and CDR2 is YSYEKL. The CDR3 has 14 residues. CDR3 coding DNA: TGCGCCAGCAGCTCCAAGACAGGGGGCGACGGCTACACCTTC. Protein: CASSSKTGGDGYTF.

The J gene is TRBJ2-5, the V gene TRBV20-1; no firm D call. The CDR3 runs 8 residues. Germline V CDR1 and CDR2: DFQATT, SNEGSKA (reference sequence). The V end was cut by 6 bases, the J end by 5 bases, with 1 base between. The CDR3 region is CSAETQYF. The CDR3 DNA sequence: TGCAGTGCCGAGACCCAGTACTTC.

The J gene is TRBJ1-6, the V gene TRBV5-6; D is unclear. There are 16 residues in the CDR3. Germline V gene data show CDR1 as SGHDT and CDR2 as YYEEEE. V shed 2 bases and J shed 0 bases, with 9 bases lying between them. The CDR3 loop reads CASSFGWSSYNSPLHF. The CDR3 region has the DNA TGTGCCAGCAGCTTTGGATGGAGCTCCTATAATTCACCCCTCCACTTT.

This rearrangement joins TRBV21-1 to TRBJ1-2. TRBV21-1 is designated a pseudogene. The CDR3 length is 16 residues. The CDR3 region is CASSNQECRGSIGYTF. In DNA, the CDR3 is TGTGCCAGCAGCAACCAGGAATGTCGGGGTTCAATAGGCTACACCTTC.

This sequence joins TRBV28 and TRBJ1-2; the D is unclear. The CDR3 runs 16 residues. Trimming removed 2 bases at V and 4 bases at J, with 17 bases between. Germline V lookup: CDR1 MDHEN, CDR2 SYDVKM. The DNA of the CDR3 is TGTGCCAGCAGTTTACTTTCCAGCCCTGGTGCCTATGGCTACACCTTC. This translates into CASSLLSSPGAYGYTF.

The rearrangement uses TRBV6-6 and TRBJ1-5; TRBD1 is a possible D gene (5 bases). This CDR3 has 16 amino acids. Germline V gene data show CDR1 as MNHNY and CDR2 as SVGAGI (reference sequence). V was trimmed by 0 bases and J by 3 bases, leaving 12 bases between them. CDR3 sequence: CASSYSTQGYNQPQHF. DNA of the CDR3: TGTGCCAGCAGTTACTCGACCCAGGGCTACAATCAGCCCCAGCATTTT.

The chain is built from TRBV5-4 and TRBJ2-5; 7 bases fit TRBD2. V gave up 1 base and J gave up 4 bases; unmatched junction bases: 4. The CDR3 contains 14 residues. Looked up from germline, CDR1 is SGHNT and CDR2 is YYREEE (reference sequence). CDR3 sequence (DNA): TGTGCCAGCAGCTTGTCGGGAGGAGTAGAGACCCAGTACTTC. Residues: CASSLSGGVETQYF.